Sequencing of this TCR beta chain was carried out in a study of beta chain features in type 1 diabetes. Reverse transcribing all isolated RNA meant expressed TCRB transcripts were sequenced. Only in-frame clones appear in the TCRdb table, and some are missing; sequencing was by immunoSEQ multiplex PCR. The sample lists tens of thousands of clones, around three fifths occurring once. This clone has a handful of counts. The antigen is not known. Study-level points and caveats: Type 1 diabetes patients had fewer VDJ junction insertions and more deletions. Equally in patients and controls, shorter templates might have been favored by PCR. Within patients, naive, central memory and Treg TCRB repertoires seemed more similar than within healthy donors.

CDR1 is KGHSH, CDR2 LQKENI, per germline. The V and J ends lost 2 bases and 7 bases, in that order; junction bases with no gene match: 4. CDR3 length: 15 residues. The chain couples TRBV18 to TRBJ2-1; 11 bases agree with TRBD2. This sequence originates from a woman in her late teens or twenties in good health. Sample: Tregs from blood. The CDR3 DNA sequence: TGTGCCAGCTCACCATTGGGACTAGCGGATAATGAGCAGTTCTTC. This sequence encodes CASSPLGLADNEQFF.